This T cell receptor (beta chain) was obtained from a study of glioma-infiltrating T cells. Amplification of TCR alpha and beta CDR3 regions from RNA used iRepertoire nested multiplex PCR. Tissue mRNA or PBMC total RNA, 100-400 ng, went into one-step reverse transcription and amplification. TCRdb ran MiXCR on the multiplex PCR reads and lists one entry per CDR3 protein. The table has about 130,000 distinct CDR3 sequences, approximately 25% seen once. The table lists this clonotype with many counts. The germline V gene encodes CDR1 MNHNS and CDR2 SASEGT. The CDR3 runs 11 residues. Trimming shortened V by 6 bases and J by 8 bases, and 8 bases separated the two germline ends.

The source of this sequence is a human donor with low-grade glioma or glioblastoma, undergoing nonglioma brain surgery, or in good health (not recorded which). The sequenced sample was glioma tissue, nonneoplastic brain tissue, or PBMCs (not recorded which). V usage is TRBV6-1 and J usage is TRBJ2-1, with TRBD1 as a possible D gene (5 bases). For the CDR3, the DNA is TGTGCCAGCAGCCCCAGGGATGAGCAGTTCTTC. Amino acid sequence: CASSPRDEQFF.